This T cell receptor (beta chain) appears in the sequencing data of a study of Tregs in tolerant kidney transplant recipients. Germline CDR1 reads DFQATT; CDR2 reads SNEGSKA (reference sequence). The V gene lost 3 bases and the J gene lost 0 bases, with 8 bases spanning the gap. The CDR3 sequence is 13 residues long. This table comes from immunoSEQ multiplex PCR, and its TCRdb copy is limited to in-frame clones, with some not included. The table lists thousands of clones. A remark on this clone: The missing CDR3 end, 3 residues past where the read stops, is filled in from the germline J gene.

Recipients received nonmyeloablative bone marrow transplants from related graft donors, with transient mixed chimerism. The chain links TRBV20-1 to TRBJ1-2, with D hard to call. This specimen consisted of CD4+ T cells from blood (PBMCs), obtained 6 months after the transplant. This receptor was taken from a human patient who received a combined kidney and bone marrow transplant. The graft donor may be the source of some T cells. The CDR3 reads CSASPRANYGYTF. Partial CDR3 DNA: TGCAGTGCTAGCCCTAGAGCTAACTATGGC.